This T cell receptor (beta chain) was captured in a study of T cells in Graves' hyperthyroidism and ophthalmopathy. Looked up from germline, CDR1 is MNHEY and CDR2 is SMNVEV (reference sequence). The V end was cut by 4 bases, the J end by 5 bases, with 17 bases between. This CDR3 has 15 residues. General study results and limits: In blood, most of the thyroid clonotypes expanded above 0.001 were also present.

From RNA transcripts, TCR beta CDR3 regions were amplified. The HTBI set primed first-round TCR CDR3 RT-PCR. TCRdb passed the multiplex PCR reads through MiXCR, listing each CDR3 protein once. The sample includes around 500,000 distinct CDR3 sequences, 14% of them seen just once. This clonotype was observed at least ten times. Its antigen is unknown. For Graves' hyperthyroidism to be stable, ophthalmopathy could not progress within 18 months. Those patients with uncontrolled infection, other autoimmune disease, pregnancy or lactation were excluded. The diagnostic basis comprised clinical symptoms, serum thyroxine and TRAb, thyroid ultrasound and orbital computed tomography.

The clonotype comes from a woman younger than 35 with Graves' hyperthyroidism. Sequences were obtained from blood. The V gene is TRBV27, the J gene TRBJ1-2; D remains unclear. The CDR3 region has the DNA TGTGCCAGCAGTTCTCTAACAGACCCTAGGTATGGCTACACCTTC. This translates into CASSSLTDPRYGYTF.